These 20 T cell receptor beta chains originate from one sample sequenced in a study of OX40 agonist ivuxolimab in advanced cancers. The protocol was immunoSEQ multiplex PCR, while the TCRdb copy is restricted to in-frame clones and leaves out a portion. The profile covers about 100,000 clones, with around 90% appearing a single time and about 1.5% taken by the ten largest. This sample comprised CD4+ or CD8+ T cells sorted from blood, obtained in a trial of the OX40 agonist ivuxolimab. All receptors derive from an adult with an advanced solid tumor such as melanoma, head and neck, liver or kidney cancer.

CDR3 protein: CASSAPTGNTIYF. CDR3 sequence (DNA): TGTGCCAGCAGCGCCCCGACTGGAAACACCATATATTTT. V is TRBV6-5 and J is TRBJ1-3; D call uncertain. Germline-derived CDR1 and CDR2 are MNHEY and SVGAGI. This CDR3 is 13 amino acids long. V lost 6 bases, J lost 2 bases, and 8 bases lay in between.

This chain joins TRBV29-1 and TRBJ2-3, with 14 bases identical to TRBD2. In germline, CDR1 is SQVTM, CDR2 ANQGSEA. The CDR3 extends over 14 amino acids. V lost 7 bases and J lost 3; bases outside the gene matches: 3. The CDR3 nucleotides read TGCAGCGGCGGACTAGCGGGAGGAACAGATACGCAGTATTTT. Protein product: CSGGLAGGTDTQYF.

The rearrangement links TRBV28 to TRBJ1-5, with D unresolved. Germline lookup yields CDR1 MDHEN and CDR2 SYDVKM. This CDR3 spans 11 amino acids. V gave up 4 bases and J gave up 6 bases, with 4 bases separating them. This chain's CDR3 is CASSSLQPQHF. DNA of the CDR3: TGTGCCAGCAGTTCCCTTCAGCCCCAGCATTTT.

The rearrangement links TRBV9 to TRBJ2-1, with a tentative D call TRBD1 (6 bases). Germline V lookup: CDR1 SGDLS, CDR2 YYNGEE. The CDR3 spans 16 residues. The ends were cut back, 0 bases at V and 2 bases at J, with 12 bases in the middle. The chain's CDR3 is CASSVADRTPYNEQFF. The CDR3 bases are TGTGCCAGCAGCGTAGCCGACAGGACTCCCTACAATGAGCAGTTCTTC.

CDR3 bases: TGTGCCAGCAGTTACCTGACGGGAAACACCATATATTTT. Translating it yields CASSYLTGNTIYF. V and J are TRBV6-6 and TRBJ1-3; D remains unclear. The V and J ends lost 2 bases and 4 bases respectively, with 6 bases between them. Germline V gene lookup returns CDR1 MNHNY and CDR2 SVGAGI (reference sequence). CDR3 length: 13 amino acids.

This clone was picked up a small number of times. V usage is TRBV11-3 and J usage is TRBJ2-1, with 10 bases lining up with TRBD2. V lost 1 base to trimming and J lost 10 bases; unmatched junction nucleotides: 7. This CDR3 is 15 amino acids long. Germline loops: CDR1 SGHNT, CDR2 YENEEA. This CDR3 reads CASSLGPPGLAEQFF. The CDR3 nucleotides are TGTGCCAGCAGCTTAGGGCCTCCGGGACTAGCGGAGCAGTTCTTC.

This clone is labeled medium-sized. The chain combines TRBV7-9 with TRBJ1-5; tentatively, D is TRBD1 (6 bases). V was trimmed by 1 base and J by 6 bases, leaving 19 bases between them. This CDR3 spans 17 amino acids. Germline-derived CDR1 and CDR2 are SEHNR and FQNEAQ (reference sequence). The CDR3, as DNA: TGTGCCAGCAGCTTAGGAATTCGGCAGGGGATGGGTCAGCCCCAGCATTTT. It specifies CASSLGIRQGMGQPQHF.

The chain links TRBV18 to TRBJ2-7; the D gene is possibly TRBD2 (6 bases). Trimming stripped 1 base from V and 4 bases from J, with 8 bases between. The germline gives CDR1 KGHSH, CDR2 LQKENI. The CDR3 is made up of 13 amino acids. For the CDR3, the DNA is TGTGCCAGCTCACCACTAGCGGAATACGAGCAGTACTTC. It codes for CASSPLAEYEQYF.

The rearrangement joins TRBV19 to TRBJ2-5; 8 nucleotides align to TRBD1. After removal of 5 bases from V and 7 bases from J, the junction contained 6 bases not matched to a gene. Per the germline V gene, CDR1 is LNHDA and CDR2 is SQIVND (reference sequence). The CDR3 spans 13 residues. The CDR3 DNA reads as TGTGCCAGTAGTCAGACAGGGGTCGCGACCCAGTACTTC. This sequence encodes CASSQTGVATQYF.

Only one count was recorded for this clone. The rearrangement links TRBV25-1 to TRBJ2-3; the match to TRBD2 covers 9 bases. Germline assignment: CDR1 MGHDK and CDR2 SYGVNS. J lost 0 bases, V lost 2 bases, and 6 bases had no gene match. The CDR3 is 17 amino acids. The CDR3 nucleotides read TGTGCCAGCAGTGAAATTGGGGGGACTAGCAGCACAGATACGCAGTATTTT. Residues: CASSEIGGTSSTDTQYF.

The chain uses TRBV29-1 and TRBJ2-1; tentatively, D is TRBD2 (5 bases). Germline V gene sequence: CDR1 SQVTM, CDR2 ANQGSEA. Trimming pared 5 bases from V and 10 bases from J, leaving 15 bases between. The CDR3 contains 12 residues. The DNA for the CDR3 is TGCAGCGTTAGGTCTGCGGGTGTAGAGCAGTTCTTC. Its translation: CSVRSAGVEQFF.

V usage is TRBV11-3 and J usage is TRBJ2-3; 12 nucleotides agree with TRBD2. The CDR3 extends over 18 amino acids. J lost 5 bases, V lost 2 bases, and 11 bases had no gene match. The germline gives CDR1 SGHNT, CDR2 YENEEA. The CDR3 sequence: CASSLTWASGREGDTQYF. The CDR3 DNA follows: TGTGCCAGCAGCTTAACCTGGGCTAGCGGGAGGGAAGGAGATACGCAGTATTTT. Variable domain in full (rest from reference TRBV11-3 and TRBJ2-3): EAGVVQSPRYKIIEKKQPVAFWCNPISGHNTLYWYLQNLGQGPELLIRYENEEAVDDSQLPKDRFSAERLKGVDSTLKIQPAELGDSAVYLCASSLTWASGREGDTQYFGPGTRLTVL.

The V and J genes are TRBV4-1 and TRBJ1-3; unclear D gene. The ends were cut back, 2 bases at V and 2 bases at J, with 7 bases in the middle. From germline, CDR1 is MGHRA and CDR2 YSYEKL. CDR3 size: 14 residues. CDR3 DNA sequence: TGCGCCAGCAGCCAAAGTAGGGCTGGAAACACCATATATTTT. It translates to CASSQSRAGNTIYF.

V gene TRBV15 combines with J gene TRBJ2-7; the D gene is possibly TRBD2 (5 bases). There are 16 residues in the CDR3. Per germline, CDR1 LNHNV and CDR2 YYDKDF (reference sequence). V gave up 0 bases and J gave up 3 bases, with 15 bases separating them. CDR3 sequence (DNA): TGTGCCACCAGCAGAGAAGGAACCGGACTCCTCTACGAGCAGTACTTC. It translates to CATSREGTGLLYEQYF.

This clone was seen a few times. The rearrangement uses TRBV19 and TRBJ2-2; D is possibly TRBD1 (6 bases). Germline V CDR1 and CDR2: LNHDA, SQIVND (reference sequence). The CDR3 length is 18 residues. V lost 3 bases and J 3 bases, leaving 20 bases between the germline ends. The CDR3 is CASSMRSKQGLDTGELFF. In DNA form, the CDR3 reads TGTGCCAGTAGTATGAGGTCCAAACAGGGATTAGACACCGGGGAGCTGTTTTTT.

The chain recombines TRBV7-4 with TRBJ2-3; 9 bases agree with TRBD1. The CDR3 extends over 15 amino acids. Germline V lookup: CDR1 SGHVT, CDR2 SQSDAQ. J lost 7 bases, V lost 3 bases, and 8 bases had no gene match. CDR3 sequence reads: CASSLNRDRANTQYF. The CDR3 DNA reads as TGTGCCAGCAGCTTGAACCGGGACAGGGCGAATACGCAGTATTTT.

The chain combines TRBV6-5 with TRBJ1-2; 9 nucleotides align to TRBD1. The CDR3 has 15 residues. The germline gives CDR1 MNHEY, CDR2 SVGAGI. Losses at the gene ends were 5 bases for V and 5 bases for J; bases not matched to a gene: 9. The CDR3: CASSPRDRDIYGYTF. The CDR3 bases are TGTGCCAGCAGTCCCCGGGACAGGGACATTTATGGCTACACCTTC.

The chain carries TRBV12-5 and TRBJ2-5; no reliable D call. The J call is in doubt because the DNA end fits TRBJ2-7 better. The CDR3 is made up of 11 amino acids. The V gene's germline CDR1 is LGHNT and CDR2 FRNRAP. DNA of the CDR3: TGTGCTAGTGGTTTGGAGTACGAGCAGTACTTC. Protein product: CASGLEYEQYF.

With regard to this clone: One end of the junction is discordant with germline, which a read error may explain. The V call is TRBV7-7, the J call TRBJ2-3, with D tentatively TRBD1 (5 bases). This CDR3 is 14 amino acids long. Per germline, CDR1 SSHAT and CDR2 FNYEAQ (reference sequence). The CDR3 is CASSLNSGSDTQYF. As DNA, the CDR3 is TGTGCTAGCAGCCTTAACTCAGGGTCTGATACGCAGTATTTT.

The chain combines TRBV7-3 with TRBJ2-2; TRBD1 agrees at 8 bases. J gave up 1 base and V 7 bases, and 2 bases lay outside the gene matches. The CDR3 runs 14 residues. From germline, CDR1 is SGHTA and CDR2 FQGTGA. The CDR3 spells CASTDRGNTGELFF. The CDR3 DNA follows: TGTGCCAGCACAGACAGGGGGAACACCGGGGAGCTGTTTTTT. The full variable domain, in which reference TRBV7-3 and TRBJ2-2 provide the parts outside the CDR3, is GAGVSQTPSNKVTEKGKYVELRCDPISGHTALYWYRQSLGQGPEFLIYFQGTGAADDSGLPNDRFFAVRPEGSVSTLKIQRTERGDSAVYLCASTDRGNTGELFFGEGSRLTVL.